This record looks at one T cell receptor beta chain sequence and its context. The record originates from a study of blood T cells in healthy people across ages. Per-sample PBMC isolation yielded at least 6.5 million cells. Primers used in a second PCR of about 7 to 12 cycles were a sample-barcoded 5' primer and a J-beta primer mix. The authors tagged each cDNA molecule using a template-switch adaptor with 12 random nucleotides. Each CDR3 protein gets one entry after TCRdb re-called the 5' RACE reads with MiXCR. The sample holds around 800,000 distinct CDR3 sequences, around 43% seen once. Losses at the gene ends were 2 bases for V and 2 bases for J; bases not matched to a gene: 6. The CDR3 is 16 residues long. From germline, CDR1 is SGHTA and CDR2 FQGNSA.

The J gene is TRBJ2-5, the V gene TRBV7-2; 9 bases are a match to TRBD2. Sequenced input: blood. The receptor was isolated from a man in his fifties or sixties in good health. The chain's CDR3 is CASSLRAGGQQETQYF. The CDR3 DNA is TGTGCCAGCAGCTTAAGGGCGGGGGGGCAACAAGAGACCCAGTACTTC.